These 16 T cell receptor beta chains were sequenced from one sample in a study of blood T cell repertoires in COVID-19. Libraries were prepared by immunoSEQ multiplex PCR; TCRdb keeps only in-frame clonotypes and omits some of them. This sample has tens of thousands of clones, with 90% to 95% found just once. Sequencing was done on a sample of peripheral blood. The source is a man aged 40-55 years with COVID-19, enrolled during active disease.

V usage is TRBV19 and J usage is TRBJ2-3; D is perhaps TRBD1 (6 bases). Germline lookup yields CDR1 LNHDA and CDR2 SQIVND (reference sequence). V was shortened by 3 bases and J by 0 bases, with 10 bases between the two germline ends. This CDR3 has 15 amino acids. CDR3 sequence: CASSILGQSTDTQYF. In nucleotides, the CDR3 is TGTGCCAGTAGTATTCTGGGACAAAGCACAGATACGCAGTATTTT.

V gene TRBV12-3 or TRBV12-4 combines with J gene TRBJ1-5; 7 bases line up with TRBD1. V lost 6 bases and J lost 4; bases outside the gene matches: 3. This CDR3 contains 13 residues. CDR3 in DNA: TGTGCCAGCAGGGAGGGGGCTAATCAGCCCCAGCATTTT. Encoded protein: CASREGANQPQHF.

The rearrangement joins TRBV6-5 to TRBJ2-3, with 7 bases identical to TRBD1. The CDR3 length is 15 residues. The trim removed 6 bases at V and 3 bases at J, leaving 9 bases unmatched. Germline V CDR1 and CDR2: MNHEY, SVGAGI. Here the CDR3 reads CASSLQGWRTDTQYF. DNA for the CDR3: TGTGCCAGCAGCCTACAGGGGTGGCGGACAGATACGCAGTATTTT.

This chain connects TRBV30 to TRBJ1-1; D possibly corresponds to TRBD1 (6 bases). This CDR3 has 12 residues. V was cut by 3 bases and J by 6 bases, with 11 bases left in between. The germline CDR1 and CDR2 sequences are GTSNPN and SVGIG (reference sequence). CDR3 sequence: CAWSEGVSEAFF. The CDR3 DNA sequence: TGTGCCTGGAGCGAGGGGGTTTCTGAAGCTTTCTTT.

CDR3 sequence reads: CASSPFDRDTGELFF. For the CDR3, the DNA is TGTGCCAGCTCACCTTTTGACAGGGACACCGGGGAGCTGTTTTTT. This chain joins TRBV18 and TRBJ2-2; 7 bases align to TRBD1. Germline V CDR1 and CDR2: KGHSH, LQKENI. CDR3 length: 15 amino acids. The junction had 4 bases not matched to a gene; V was cut back by 3 bases and J by 3 bases.

The gene calls are TRBV27 and TRBJ1-1; the match to TRBD1 covers 7 bases. The germline V gene encodes CDR1 MNHEY and CDR2 SMNVEV (reference sequence). The trim removed 0 bases at V and 0 bases at J, leaving 4 bases unmatched. This CDR3 comprises 16 residues. As DNA, the CDR3 is TGTGCCAGCAGTTTATCGACAGGGCGTTTGAACACTGAAGCTTTCTTT. Translation gives CASSLSTGRLNTEAFF.

DNA for the CDR3: TGTGCCAGCTCCGGGATCCTCCCCTACGAGCAGTACTTC. This sequence encodes CASSGILPYEQYF. V usage is TRBV28 and J usage is TRBJ2-7; perhaps TRBD2 as D (5 bases). The CDR3 extends over 13 amino acids. The germline gives CDR1 MDHEN, CDR2 SYDVKM. V was shortened by 8 bases and J by 2 bases, with 13 bases between the two germline ends.

This chain links TRBV6-5 with TRBJ2-3, with D possibly being TRBD2 (6 bases). The CDR3 runs 14 residues. Deletions cut 2 bases from V and 0 bases from J, with 6 bases between. The germline V gene encodes CDR1 MNHEY and CDR2 SVGAGI. The CDR3 spells CASSYAGSTDTQYF. The DNA for the CDR3 is TGTGCCAGCAGTTACGCGGGGAGCACAGATACGCAGTATTTT.

The chain is built from TRBV6-5 and TRBJ2-5; D is possibly TRBD2 (6 bases). The germline CDR1 and CDR2 sequences are MNHEY and SVGAGI. V shed 0 bases and J shed 4 bases, with 9 bases lying between them. The CDR3 runs to 14 residues. For the CDR3, the DNA is TGTGCCAGCAGTTACTCCGGGGGAGGAGAGACCCAGTACTTC. Translated, it gives CASSYSGGGETQYF.

In regard to this clone: The same CDR3 arises from other DNA sequences in this sample as well. The chain carries TRBV6-5 and TRBJ2-1; D not resolved. CDR3 size: 14 residues. The germline CDR1 and CDR2 sequences are MNHEY and SVGAGI. Trimming stripped 5 bases from V and 0 bases from J, with 8 bases between. The CDR3 DNA follows: TGTGCCAGCAGTACGGGTAGCTCCTACAATGAGCAGTTCTTC. Protein: CASSTGSSYNEQFF.

The rearrangement uses TRBV10-1 and TRBJ2-1, with 11 bases identical to TRBD2. V was pared by 4 bases and J by 5 bases, with 10 bases of the junction left unmatched. Per the germline V gene, CDR1 is WNHNN and CDR2 is SYGVQD (reference sequence). The CDR3 is 17 amino acids. CDR3 sequence reads: CASSALSTSGTDNEQFF. CDR3 nucleotides: TGCGCCAGCAGTGCTCTCTCGACTAGCGGGACAGACAATGAGCAGTTCTTC.

This chain joins TRBV5-1 and TRBJ1-2; maybe TRBD1 (5 bases). Trimming left V 0 bases short and J 4 bases short, with 7 bases between. CDR1 SGHRS and CDR2 YFSETQ come from the germline V gene. The CDR3 covers 13 residues. This chain's CDR3 is CASSLEQAYGYTF. The CDR3 bases are TGCGCCAGCAGCTTGGAACAGGCCTATGGCTACACCTTC.

The rearrangement links TRBV6-5 to TRBJ2-1, with D perhaps TRBD1 (7 bases). In germline, CDR1 is MNHEY, CDR2 SVGAGI. The CDR3 is 15 amino acids. Trimming shortened V by 0 bases and J by 9 bases, and 15 bases separated the two germline ends. CDR3: CASSYSMAQGGEQFF. The CDR3 bases are TGTGCCAGCAGTTACTCGATGGCCCAGGGGGGTGAGCAGTTCTTC.

The V call is TRBV6-5, the J call TRBJ2-1, with D perhaps TRBD1 (5 bases). V lost 9 bases and J 0 bases, leaving 15 bases between the germline ends. Germline-derived CDR1 and CDR2 are MNHEY and SVGAGI. CDR3 length equals 15 residues. The CDR3 DNA is TGTGCCAGTCTCCAGGGATCTGACTCCTACAATGAGCAGTTCTTC. Amino acid sequence: CASLQGSDSYNEQFF.

The chain has TRBV28 and TRBJ2-4, with 12 positions matching TRBD1. This CDR3 is built from 13 residues. CDR1 is MDHEN and CDR2 is SYDVKM in the germline V gene. After removal of 6 bases from V and 9 bases from J, the junction contained 3 bases not matched to a gene. CDR3 amino acids: CASRGQGALIQYF. For the CDR3, the DNA is TGTGCCAGCAGGGGACAGGGGGCGCTCATTCAGTACTTC.

This clone was seen a single time. The chain couples TRBV11-2 to TRBJ2-7; 8 nucleotides agree with TRBD2. Germline V CDR1 and CDR2: SGHAT, FQNNGV. The length of the CDR3 is 14 residues. With 3 bases clipped from V and 6 bases from J, the junction kept 7 bases outside the gene matches. The CDR3 DNA follows: TGTGCCAGCAGCTTCCCGGGGGGGCCCGGCGAGCAGTACTTC. Protein sequence: CASSFPGGPGEQYF.